The 21 T cell receptor beta chains in this list originate from one sample, sequenced in a study of regulatory T cells in long-lasting Graves disease. Time point meaning: persistent/refractory GD, antithyroid drugs over 5 years with positive TRAb. From RNA extracted from PBMCs, the TCR library was made. Arm-PCR of CDR3 regions with iRepertoire HTBI primers generated TCR beta libraries. TCRdb reprocessed the multiplex PCR reads with MiXCR, giving one entry per CDR3 protein. The table lists 400,000 or so distinct CDR3 sequences, about a quarter of them singletons. The sample was peripheral blood mononuclear cells (PBMCs), taken when the disease was refractory, from a patient treated with antithyroid drugs. Source of these receptors: a female donor with Graves disease.

The chain carries TRBV29-1 and TRBJ2-7; weak D call: TRBD2 (6 bases). Trimming took 7 bases from V and 2 from J, leaving 15 bases between them. Per germline, CDR1 SQVTM and CDR2 ANQGSEA. This CDR3 is 13 amino acids long. The CDR3 here is CSGTPSGAYEQYF. The CDR3, as DNA: TGCAGCGGAACGCCCTCGGGGGCCTACGAGCAGTACTTC.

This clonotype turned up a few times. The CDR3 coding sequence is TGTGCCAGCAGTACCCAAGTCGGGGCAGGGGGTAACTATGGCTACACCTTC. This gives the protein CASSTQVGAGGNYGYTF. The chain couples TRBV27 to TRBJ1-2; 7 bases align to TRBD1. V lost 5 bases and J lost 1; bases outside the gene matches: 13. The length of the CDR3 is 17 residues. Germline V gene sequence: CDR1 MNHEY, CDR2 SMNVEV (reference sequence).

The gene calls are TRBV5-1 and TRBJ1-1; 7 bases map to TRBD1. Germline V gene lookup returns CDR1 SGHRS and CDR2 YFSETQ. The CDR3 consists of 14 residues. J lost 6 bases, V lost 3 bases, and 8 bases had no gene match. CDR3 DNA sequence: TGCGCCAGCAGCTCCGGTGACAGGGATTCTGAAGCTTTCTTT. Translating it yields CASSSGDRDSEAFF.

Of note for this clonotype: Relative to the germline gene, one junction end is altered; a read error may explain this. CDR3 amino acids: CASSYSSGQLSNQLQHF. The CDR3 DNA sequence: TGTGCCAGCAGTTACTCTTCGGGGCAGTTGAGCAATCAGCTCCAGCATTTT. V and J are TRBV6-6 and TRBJ1-5; tentative D call: TRBD1 (5 bases). Germline V gives CDR1 MNHNY, CDR2 SVGAGI (reference sequence). The CDR3 extends over 17 amino acids.

This clonotype was seen only once. This chain joins TRBV11-2 and TRBJ2-3; no reliable D call. Germline loops: CDR1 SGHAT, CDR2 FQNNGV. The CDR3 spans 15 residues. V lost 5 bases and J lost 2, with 14 bases in between. CDR3 in amino acids: CASSARASYTDTQYF. CDR3 nucleotide sequence: TGTGCCAGCAGCGCGCGCGCTAGTTACACAGATACGCAGTATTTT.

This clonotype was recorded many times. J is TRBJ1-2 and V is TRBV28; TRBD1 might be the D (6 bases). The CDR3 runs to 13 residues. V was clipped by 5 bases and J by 8 bases, with 15 bases between them. The V gene's germline CDR1 is MDHEN and CDR2 SYDVKM. Written as DNA, the CDR3 is TGTGCCAGCAGTGCCGTCGGGGGGCGAGGCTACACCTTC. Its translation is CASSAVGGRGYTF.

The chain employs TRBV5-1 and TRBJ2-2, with D perhaps matching TRBD1 or TRBD2 (5 bases each). The V gene lost 2 bases and the J gene lost 6 bases, with 11 bases spanning the gap. Germline lookup yields CDR1 SGHRS and CDR2 YFSETQ. CDR3 length equals 14 residues. Here the CDR3 reads CASSFVRGAGELFF. The CDR3 coding sequence is TGCGCCAGCAGCTTCGTGAGGGGAGCCGGGGAGCTGTTTTTT.

This clonotype was detected only a few times. V usage is TRBV29-1 and J usage is TRBJ1-4; TRBD1 aligns across 11 bases. The CDR3 consists of 15 residues. Trimming cost V 3 bases and J 10 bases; bases outside gene matches: 10. Per the germline V gene, CDR1 is SQVTM and CDR2 is ANQGSEA. Here the CDR3 reads CSVEVGTGGHGKLFF. CDR3 nucleotide sequence: TGCAGCGTTGAGGTTGGGACAGGGGGTCACGGAAAACTGTTTTTT.

The chain combines TRBV6-2 or TRBV6-3 with TRBJ2-5; either TRBD1 or TRBD2 may fit D (5 bases each). The CDR3 runs to 13 residues. Germline V lookup: CDR1 MNHEY, CDR2 SVGEGT. V was trimmed by 8 bases and J by 3 bases, leaving 13 bases between them. This CDR3 reads CASGRGPEETQYF. CDR3 in DNA: TGTGCCAGCGGCCGGGGCCCCGAAGAGACCCAGTACTTC.

The CDR3 is CAISESRGQGGYNEQFF. The CDR3 DNA reads TGTGCCATCAGTGAGTCCAGGGGGCAGGGGGGCTACAATGAGCAGTTCTTC. The chain has TRBV10-3 and TRBJ2-1; 8 nucleotides align to TRBD1. Germline CDR1 ENHRY, CDR2 SYGVKD. The V gene end was trimmed by 0 bases and the J gene end by 3 bases; junction bases not matched to a gene: 7. The CDR3 has 17 residues.

On this clonotype itself: The junction departs from germline at one end; a sequencing error may be responsible. The chain recombines TRBV7-3 with TRBJ2-4, with D uncertain. Per the germline V gene, CDR1 is SGHTA and CDR2 is FQGTGA. This CDR3 region has 18 residues. CDR3 sequence reads: CAGSSLPRLDLAKNIQYF. The CDR3 DNA reads as TGTGCCGGCAGCTCCCTTCCTAGACTCGACCTAGCCAAAAACATTCAGTACTTC.

This clonotype occurred a few times. The J gene is TRBJ2-7, the V gene TRBV5-1; 9 positions match TRBD1. The CDR3 covers 15 residues. The V gene's germline CDR1 is SGHRS and CDR2 YFSETQ. V was clipped by 7 bases and J by 3 bases; unmatched bases: 11. CDR3 protein: CASARTGAGGYEQYF. CDR3 coding DNA: TGCGCCAGCGCGAGGACAGGGGCCGGAGGCTACGAGCAGTACTTC.

In this sample, this clonotype turned up many times. V is TRBV7-3 and J is TRBJ1-1; 7 nucleotides agree with TRBD1. Germline V gene lookup returns CDR1 SGHTA and CDR2 FQGTGA. The J segment lost 3 bases and the V segment lost 4 bases, leaving 5 bases of the junction unmatched. This CDR3 region has 14 residues. This CDR3 is CASSYRGGDTEAFF. The CDR3 nucleotides read TGTGCCAGCAGCTACAGGGGCGGGGACACTGAAGCTTTCTTT.

There are a few counts of this clonotype. This chain links TRBV19 with TRBJ1-5; D unclear. CDR1 and CDR2 from the germline V gene are LNHDA and SQIVND (reference sequence). V was clipped by 7 bases and J by 0 bases, with 16 bases between them. The CDR3 covers 16 residues. The CDR3 region has the DNA TGTGCCAGTAATTCGAAGGCCTACTATAGCAATCAGCCCCAGCATTTT. It is translated as CASNSKAYYSNQPQHF.

The chain is built from TRBV5-4 and TRBJ1-2, with D tentatively TRBD1 (5 bases). The CDR3 contains 13 residues. With 0 bases removed from V and 7 bases from J, the gap between germline ends came to 10 bases. Germline CDR1 reads SGHNT; CDR2 reads YYREEE (reference sequence). CDR3 DNA sequence: TGTGCCAGCAGCTTGGCAGGGCTGGGTGGCTACACCTTC. It specifies CASSLAGLGGYTF.

V gene TRBV2 combines with J gene TRBJ1-6, with 7 bases identical to TRBD1. V trimming: 2 bases; J trimming: 5 bases; junction bases outside the gene matches: 3. The CDR3 extends over 15 amino acids. The germline CDR1 and CDR2 sequences are SNHLY and FYNNEI. This CDR3 is CASSELGTDNSPLHF. The CDR3 DNA sequence: TGTGCCAGCAGTGAACTCGGGACAGATAATTCACCCCTCCACTTT.

This clonotype was found a few times. This chain connects TRBV5-5 to TRBJ2-5; D is ambiguous. Germline CDR1 SGHKS, CDR2 YYEKEE (reference sequence). This CDR3 is built from 14 residues. V was cut by 0 bases and J by 0 bases, with 6 bases left in between. This chain's CDR3 is CASSLVQNQETQYF. The CDR3 nucleotides read TGTGCCAGCAGCTTGGTACAGAACCAAGAGACCCAGTACTTC.

This clonotype showed up just a few times. This chain joins TRBV15 and TRBJ1-5, with D tentatively TRBD1 (6 bases). The CDR3 has 15 amino acids. V was shortened by 9 bases and J by 1 base, with 16 bases between the two germline ends. CDR1 LNHNV and CDR2 YYDKDF come from the germline V gene (reference sequence). CDR3: CATGHRDISNQPQHF. For the CDR3, the DNA is TGTGCCACTGGACACCGGGACATAAGCAATCAGCCCCAGCATTTT.

This clonotype came up many times. The CDR3 coding sequence is TGTGCCAGTAGTAAGGGAAAAGGCTATGGCTACACCTTC. Amino acids: CASSKGKGYGYTF. This chain connects TRBV19 to TRBJ1-2; no clear D. Looked up from germline, CDR1 is LNHDA and CDR2 is SQIVND (reference sequence). The CDR3 totals 13 residues. Trimming shortened V by 4 bases and J by 4 bases, and 10 bases separated the two germline ends.

Concerning this clonotype itself: This may come from a read error, since a much larger clone is one base off. The genes are TRBV2 and TRBJ1-4; tentatively, D is TRBD1 (6 bases). The length of the CDR3 is 15 residues. CDR1 is SNHLY and CDR2 is FYNNEI in the germline V gene. DNA for the CDR3: TGTGTCAGGGGCGGGGAAGGCGCAACTAATGAAAAACTGTTTTTT. This encodes CVRGGEGATNEKLFF.

The chain is built from TRBV28 and TRBJ1-1; unclear D gene. Deletions cut 11 bases from V and 3 bases from J, with 13 bases between. Germline values: CDR1 MDHEN, CDR2 SYDVKM. This CDR3 has 12 residues. CDR3 sequence reads: CAGKVFDTEAFF. For the CDR3, the DNA is TGTGCCGGCAAAGTATTCGACACTGAAGCTTTCTTT.